These 17 T cell receptor beta chains came from one sample sequenced in a study of radiotherapy plus CTLA-4 blockade in lung cancer. Clones were sequenced by immunoSEQ multiplex PCR, and TCRdb holds only the in-frame ones, with some missing. The sample lists 78,000 or so clones, around 86% occurring once. The source was peripheral blood, collected from a patient treated with radiotherapy plus ipilimumab. Every receptor here comes from a human donor with non-small cell lung cancer who had stable disease on radiotherapy plus ipilimumab.

The chain has TRBV5-1 and TRBJ2-1, with 9 positions matching TRBD2. V lost 3 bases, J lost 9 bases, and 10 bases stayed unmatched. Per the germline V gene, CDR1 is SGHRS and CDR2 is YFSETQ. The length of the CDR3 is 15 residues. CDR3 amino acids: CASSSAGGRIGEQFF. DNA for the CDR3: TGCGCCAGCAGCTCGGCGGGGGGGCGAATCGGTGAGCAGTTCTTC.

The gene calls are TRBV6-5 and TRBJ1-3; D perhaps matches TRBD1 (5 bases). The CDR3 is made up of 15 amino acids. Germline CDR1 is MNHEY and CDR2 is SVGAGI. Between the trimmed V and J ends, which lost 6 bases and 0 bases, there was a span of 12 bases. This CDR3 is CASRSGLSSGNTIYF. DNA for the CDR3: TGTGCCAGCAGATCGGGACTCAGCTCTGGAAACACCATATATTTT.

Only a few counts were recorded for this clone. V gene TRBV5-1 combines with J gene TRBJ2-7; perhaps TRBD1 as D (6 bases). Trimming shortened V by 3 bases and J by 3 bases, and 10 bases separated the two germline ends. CDR1 and CDR2 from the germline V gene are SGHRS and YFSETQ. The CDR3 consists of 13 residues. CDR3 protein: CASSWGQSYEQYF. The CDR3 nucleotides are TGCGCCAGCAGCTGGGGGCAGAGCTACGAGCAGTACTTC.

As for this clone: The junction departs from the called germline gene at one end, perhaps through a read error. The chain recombines TRBV28 with TRBJ1-2; tentative D call: TRBD1 (6 bases). This CDR3 region has 12 residues. Germline V CDR1 and CDR2: MDHEN, SYDVKM. The CDR3: CASSTPGTPFHF. The CDR3 DNA reads TGTGCCAGCAGTACTCCCGGGACACCTTTTCACTTC.

The chain joins TRBV4-2 to TRBJ2-1, with 9 bases aligning to TRBD2. The CDR3 totals 16 residues. Germline CDR1 LGHNA, CDR2 YNFKEQ. Trimming took 4 bases from V and 10 from J; bases not matched to a gene: 14. The CDR3 DNA sequence: TGTGCCAGCAGCCCCGCGGGAGGGGGAGAGGCTTGGGAGCAGTTCTTC. It specifies CASSPAGGGEAWEQFF.

V usage is TRBV5-1 and J usage is TRBJ2-7, with 10 positions matching TRBD2. The V gene end was trimmed by 5 bases and the J gene end by 5 bases; junction bases not matched to a gene: 19. Germline V CDR1 and CDR2: SGHRS, YFSETQ. The CDR3 loop spans 18 amino acids. The CDR3 protein is CASSVGQGLSSGRDEQYF. In DNA, the CDR3 is TGCGCCAGCAGTGTAGGACAGGGCCTTTCTAGCGGGAGAGACGAGCAGTACTTC.

This chain uses TRBV30 with TRBJ1-2; 9 bases are a match to TRBD1. Germline V gene lookup returns CDR1 GTSNPN and CDR2 SVGIG (reference sequence). The CDR3 has 15 amino acids. Trimming removed 2 bases from V and 8 bases from J; junction bases left unmatched: 12. The DNA for the CDR3 is TGTGCCTGGAGTTTGGATGCTGGACAGGGGAAAGGCTACACCTTC. The encoded protein is CAWSLDAGQGKGYTF.

This chain joins TRBV19 and TRBJ1-5, with D possibly TRBD1 on 5 matching bases. The CDR3 runs 15 residues. The germline V gene has CDR1 LNHDA and CDR2 SQIVND (reference sequence). V lost 5 bases, J lost 4 bases, and 15 bases lay in between. CDR3 coding DNA: TGTGCCAGTAGTCTTTTGGGGTCAGGGAATCAGCCCCAGCATTTT. Protein product: CASSLLGSGNQPQHF.

V usage is TRBV2 and J usage is TRBJ1-1, with a possible D match to TRBD1 (6 bases). Germline values: CDR1 SNHLY, CDR2 FYNNEI. The CDR3 runs 13 residues. V shed 6 bases and J shed 6 bases, with 14 bases lying between them. Here the CDR3 DNA reads TGTGCCAGCAGGCCAGGGGAAGCGGCTGAAGCTTTCTTT. It specifies CASRPGEAAEAFF.

The rearrangement uses TRBV11-2 and TRBJ2-5; TRBD2 aligns across 11 bases. Trimming cost V 0 bases and J 6 bases; bases outside gene matches: 6. This CDR3 contains 16 residues. CDR1 SGHAT and CDR2 FQNNGV come from the germline V gene. The CDR3 DNA is TGTGCCAGCAGCTTAGATATAGCGGGGGGGCAGAAGACCCAGTACTTC. It yields the protein CASSLDIAGGQKTQYF.

This clone was seen a handful of times. This rearrangement joins TRBV6-5 to TRBJ1-4; D perhaps matches TRBD1 (6 bases). The CDR3 covers 15 residues. Deletions cut 5 bases from V and 5 bases from J, with 15 bases between. Germline CDR1 and CDR2: MNHEY and SVGAGI. The CDR3: CASSLKTGPNEKLFF. CDR3 bases: TGTGCCAGCAGTCTCAAGACAGGCCCAAATGAAAAACTGTTTTTT.

This clone was detected only a few times. This rearrangement joins TRBV7-2 to TRBJ1-5; D might be TRBD1 (5 bases). The CDR3 loop spans 15 amino acids. Per germline, CDR1 SGHTA and CDR2 FQGNSA. Trimming removed 4 bases at V and 0 bases at J, with 10 bases between. CDR3 bases: TGTGCCAGCAGCTCCGGGGGTAGTAGCAATCAGCCCCAGCATTTT. As protein: CASSSGGSSNQPQHF.

Turning to this clone: A junction boundary mismatches the germline segment, possibly from a read error. The CDR3 bases are TGTGCCAGCAGCTTGGTCGATACGCGGTATTTT. It yields the protein CASSLVDTRYF. The chain carries TRBV5-8 and TRBJ2-3; D unclear. CDR1 is SGHTS and CDR2 is YDEGEE in the germline V gene. The CDR3 extends over 11 amino acids.

The V gene is TRBV10-1, the J gene TRBJ1-2; D gene unclear. There are 10 residues in the CDR3. V dropped 3 bases and J dropped 9 bases, with 5 bases sitting between them. Germline V CDR1 and CDR2: WNHNN, SYGVQD (reference sequence). Here the CDR3 reads CASSEKRYTF. CDR3 DNA sequence: TGCGCCAGCAGTGAAAAGCGCTACACCTTC.

The CDR3 DNA is TGCGCCAGCAGCTACCATAACGAGCAGTACTTC. It specifies CASSYHNEQYF. This rearrangement joins TRBV4-1 to TRBJ2-7; D gene uncertain. This CDR3 is built from 11 residues. CDR1 is MGHRA and CDR2 is YSYEKL in the germline V gene. The germline V and J ends were trimmed by 5 bases and 5 bases, with 7 bases remaining between them.

The chain uses TRBV9 and TRBJ1-1, with 7 bases aligning to TRBD1. Germline CDR1 is SGDLS and CDR2 is YYNGEE. This CDR3 is built from 17 residues. Trimming took 0 bases from V and 0 from J; bases not matched to a gene: 8. The CDR3 sequence is CASSVEGRGRVNTEAFF. CDR3 bases: TGTGCCAGCAGCGTAGAGGGCAGGGGGAGAGTGAACACTGAAGCTTTCTTT. Full variable domain (missing parts from reference TRBV9 and TRBJ1-1): DSGVTQTPKHLITATGQRVTLRCSPRSGDLSVYWYQQSLDQGLQFLIQYYNGEERAKGNILERFSAQQFPDLHSELNLSSLELGDSALYFCASSVEGRGRVNTEAFFGQGTRLTVV.

The chain is built from TRBV7-9 and TRBJ2-2; no reliable D call. This CDR3 is built from 14 residues. V gave up 1 base and J gave up 6 bases, with 9 bases separating them. Germline V CDR1 and CDR2: SEHNR, FQNEAQ (reference sequence). The CDR3 coding sequence is TGTGCCAGCAGCTTAGAAATTAGGGCCGGGGAGCTGTTTTTT. It codes for CASSLEIRAGELFF.